These T cell receptor beta chains were read from a single sample in a study of blood T cell repertoires in COVID-19. The protocol was immunoSEQ multiplex PCR, while the TCRdb copy is restricted to in-frame clones and leaves out a portion. The sample has 300,000 to 450,000 clones; 75% to 90% are singletons. The sample taken for sequencing was PBMCs or T cells enriched from blood (not recorded which). The receptors stem from a man aged 18-30 years who had recovered from COVID-19. CDR3s include the opening cysteine and the closing phenylalanine or tryptophan. Fields, in order: CDR3 length, J gene, V gene, D gene, clone size, CDR3 DNA, CDR3 protein. A D gene is named only where the DNA matches it firmly. A clone size is listed for some rows: how often the clone was seen (once, few, many), or a class if it is expanded.

cdr3_length: 12
j_call: TRBJ1-2
v_call: TRBV3-1/TRBV3-2
d_call: .
clone_size: .
cdr3_nt: TGTGCCAGCAGCCACGGGGGACGGGGCTACACCTTC
cdr3_aa: CASSHGGRGYTF

cdr3_length: 15
j_call: TRBJ1-4
v_call: TRBV25-1
d_call: TRBD1
clone_size: .
cdr3_nt: TGTGCCAGCAGTGACGTCACAGGGGGAGGCGAAAAACTGTTTTTT
cdr3_aa: CASSDVTGGGEKLFF

cdr3_length: 16
j_call: TRBJ1-2
v_call: TRBV7-9
d_call: .
clone_size: .
cdr3_nt: TGTGCCAGCAGCTTAGAAGGAGGGCGGAGTAACTATGGCTACACCTTC
cdr3_aa: CASSLEGGRSNYGYTF

cdr3_length: 15
j_call: TRBJ1-1
v_call: TRBV7-3
d_call: .
clone_size: .
cdr3_nt: TGTGCCAGCAGCCCCCTGGCAGGGGTCAACACTGAAGCTTTCTTT
cdr3_aa: CASSPLAGVNTEAFF

cdr3_length: 17
j_call: TRBJ2-5
v_call: TRBV5-4
d_call: TRBD1
clone_size: .
cdr3_nt: TGTGCCAGCAGCTACGGGACAGGAAGAATGAACCAAGAGACCCAGTACTTC
cdr3_aa: CASSYGTGRMNQETQYF

cdr3_length: 13
j_call: TRBJ1-2
v_call: TRBV28
d_call: .
clone_size: .
cdr3_nt: TGTGCCAGCAGTCGTCCTTGGCGGAGTGGCTACACCTTC
cdr3_aa: CASSRPWRSGYTF

cdr3_length: 13
j_call: TRBJ2-2
v_call: TRBV19
d_call: .
clone_size: .
cdr3_nt: TGTGCCAGTAGTCCCGGACTTTCGGGGGAGCTGTTTTTT
cdr3_aa: CASSPGLSGELFF

cdr3_length: 17
j_call: TRBJ2-3
v_call: TRBV14
d_call: TRBD2
clone_size: .
cdr3_nt: TGTGCCAGCAGCCATATATCCCGGGACTACCTCACAGATACGCAGTATTTT
cdr3_aa: CASSHISRDYLTDTQYF

cdr3_length: 17
j_call: TRBJ2-3
v_call: TRBV5-1
d_call: TRBD2
clone_size: .
cdr3_nt: TGCGCCAGCAGCGCCGGGACTAGGAGCGCCCCCCCAGATACGCAGTATTTT
cdr3_aa: CASSAGTRSAPPDTQYF

cdr3_length: 14
j_call: TRBJ2-1
v_call: TRBV15
d_call: TRBD1
clone_size: .
cdr3_nt: TGTGCCACCAGCACCGGGACAGCCTACAATGAGCAGTTCTTC
cdr3_aa: CATSTGTAYNEQFF

cdr3_length: 16
j_call: TRBJ2-1
v_call: TRBV11-2
d_call: TRBD2
clone_size: .
cdr3_nt: TGTGCCAGCAGCCGGGTAGCGGGGGGGACCTACAATGAGCAGTTCTTC
cdr3_aa: CASSRVAGGTYNEQFF

cdr3_length: 15
j_call: TRBJ2-4
v_call: TRBV18
d_call: TRBD2
clone_size: .
cdr3_nt: TGTGCCAGCTCACACGGGGGGGCCGGCAAAAACATTCAGTACTTC
cdr3_aa: CASSHGGAGKNIQYF

cdr3_length: 14
j_call: TRBJ2-1
v_call: TRBV9
d_call: TRBD2
clone_size: .
cdr3_nt: TGTGCCAGCAGCGTTTTAGCGGGGGGGAATGAGCAGTTCTTC
cdr3_aa: CASSVLAGGNEQFF

cdr3_length: 12
j_call: TRBJ1-6
v_call: TRBV28
d_call: .
clone_size: once
cdr3_nt: TGTGCCAGCAGTTTCTTCACGGGGCCCCTCCACTTT
cdr3_aa: CASSFFTGPLHF

cdr3_length: 19
j_call: TRBJ2-5
v_call: TRBV5-4
d_call: .
clone_size: .
cdr3_nt: TGTGCCAGCAGCCCGGCGGGACGAGGTTGGCTACCTGGGGGGGAGACCCAGTACTTC
cdr3_aa: CASSPAGRGWLPGGETQYF

cdr3_length: 15
j_call: TRBJ2-7
v_call: TRBV2
d_call: TRBD2
clone_size: .
cdr3_nt: TGTGCCAGCAGTGATACGCGGGAGGGGCAGAGCGAGCAGTACTTC
cdr3_aa: CASSDTREGQSEQYF

cdr3_length: 13
j_call: TRBJ1-2
v_call: TRBV7-9
d_call: TRBD1
clone_size: .
cdr3_nt: TGTGCCAGCAGGACAGGGGGAAAGGAGGGCTACACCTTC
cdr3_aa: CASRTGGKEGYTF

cdr3_length: 14
j_call: TRBJ1-5
v_call: TRBV7-6
d_call: .
clone_size: .
cdr3_nt: TGTGCCAGCAGCTCTGGGCGGGAAAATCAGCCCCAGCATTTT
cdr3_aa: CASSSGRENQPQHF

cdr3_length: 15
j_call: TRBJ2-3
v_call: TRBV28
d_call: .
clone_size: .
cdr3_nt: TGTGCCAGCAGTTTACTTACCGGGACTCGGAGTACGCAGTATTTT
cdr3_aa: CASSLLTGTRSTQYF

cdr3_length: 17
j_call: TRBJ2-1
v_call: TRBV13
d_call: TRBD1
clone_size: .
cdr3_nt: TGTGCCAGCAGCTTAGGCCGGCGGGACAGGGATTACAATGAGCAGTTCTTC
cdr3_aa: CASSLGRRDRDYNEQFF

cdr3_length: 15
j_call: TRBJ1-4
v_call: TRBV4-2
d_call: TRBD1
clone_size: .
cdr3_nt: TGTGCCAGCAGCCCCAAACAGGGGTCTAATGAAAAACTGTTTTTT
cdr3_aa: CASSPKQGSNEKLFF

cdr3_length: 17
j_call: TRBJ2-7
v_call: TRBV5-1
d_call: TRBD2
clone_size: .
cdr3_nt: TGCGCCAGCAGCTTGGCCGGACTAGCGGGAGCTTCCTACGAGCAGTACTTC
cdr3_aa: CASSLAGLAGASYEQYF

cdr3_length: 17
j_call: TRBJ2-2
v_call: TRBV19
d_call: TRBD1
clone_size: once
cdr3_nt: TGTGCCAGTAGTATAACAGTCGGGACAGGGTTCACCGGGGAGCTGTTTTTT
cdr3_aa: CASSITVGTGFTGELFF

cdr3_length: 15
j_call: TRBJ2-7
v_call: TRBV3-1/TRBV3-2
d_call: TRBD1
clone_size: .
cdr3_nt: TGTGCCAGCAGCCAATCCTGGACAGGAACCTACGAGCAGTACTTC
cdr3_aa: CASSQSWTGTYEQYF

cdr3_length: 13
j_call: TRBJ1-1
v_call: TRBV20-1
d_call: .
clone_size: .
cdr3_nt: TGCAGTGCTAGTCGGGGTCCGGTCACTGAAGCTTTCTTT
cdr3_aa: CSASRGPVTEAFF

cdr3_length: 16
j_call: TRBJ2-5
v_call: TRBV4-3
d_call: TRBD1
clone_size: .
cdr3_nt: TGCGCCAGCAGCCAAGATTGGGCCAGGGGGCCTGAGACCCAGTACTTC
cdr3_aa: CASSQDWARGPETQYF

cdr3_length: 14
j_call: TRBJ2-1
v_call: TRBV3-1/TRBV3-2
d_call: .
clone_size: .
cdr3_nt: TGTGCCAGCAAGCCGTCACCCCAGGTAAATGAGCAGTTCTTC
cdr3_aa: CASKPSPQVNEQFF

cdr3_length: 15
j_call: TRBJ2-7
v_call: TRBV5-4
d_call: .
clone_size: .
cdr3_nt: TGTGCCAGCAGCTTTGGGCGGGGAACAGCCTACGAGCAGTACTTC
cdr3_aa: CASSFGRGTAYEQYF

cdr3_length: 13
j_call: TRBJ1-2
v_call: TRBV5-1
d_call: .
clone_size: .
cdr3_nt: TGCGCCAGCAGCTTGGCAACAGTGGATGGCTACACCTTC
cdr3_aa: CASSLATVDGYTF

cdr3_length: 16
j_call: TRBJ2-5
v_call: TRBV11-2
d_call: .
clone_size: once
cdr3_nt: TGTGCCAGCAGCTTTCTCCGCATGGGGGGACAAGAGACCCAGTACTTC
cdr3_aa: CASSFLRMGGQETQYF

cdr3_length: 17
j_call: TRBJ2-7
v_call: TRBV6-6
d_call: TRBD2
clone_size: once
cdr3_nt: TGTGCCAGCAGTCACCTGGCGGGGAATAGCGGGCAATACGAGCAGTACTTC
cdr3_aa: CASSHLAGNSGQYEQYF

cdr3_length: 21
j_call: TRBJ2-1
v_call: TRBV12-2
d_call: .
clone_size: .
cdr3_nt: TGTGCAAGTCGCTTTAAGAGGCGGTGGATCGGAGCTTCTCCGGGAAACAATGAGCAGTTCTTC
cdr3_aa: CASRFKRRWIGASPGNNEQFF

cdr3_length: 13
j_call: TRBJ2-7
v_call: TRBV2
d_call: .
clone_size: once
cdr3_nt: TGTGCCAGCAGTGTCGGTGAGACGGTGGAGAAGTACTTC
cdr3_aa: CASSVGETVEKYF

cdr3_length: 16
j_call: TRBJ1-2
v_call: TRBV15
d_call: TRBD1
clone_size: .
cdr3_nt: TGTGCCACCAGCAGAGGTGGGACAGGGGGCGGGTATGGCTACACCTTC
cdr3_aa: CATSRGGTGGGYGYTF

cdr3_length: 15
j_call: TRBJ2-5
v_call: TRBV6-5
d_call: TRBD2
clone_size: .
cdr3_nt: TGTGCCAGCAGTTACCAGCGGGAGGCGGTGGAGACCCAGTACTTC
cdr3_aa: CASSYQREAVETQYF

cdr3_length: 12
j_call: TRBJ2-5
v_call: TRBV14
d_call: .
clone_size: .
cdr3_nt: TGTGCCAGCAGCCAAGGCGGGGAGACCCAGTACTTC
cdr3_aa: CASSQGGETQYF

cdr3_length: 16
j_call: TRBJ2-5
v_call: TRBV4-2
d_call: TRBD2
clone_size: .
cdr3_nt: TGTGCCAGCAGCCAGCGGGGGGGTGTCTTCGGCGAGACCCAGTACTTC
cdr3_aa: CASSQRGGVFGETQYF

cdr3_length: 17
j_call: TRBJ1-6
v_call: TRBV5-5
d_call: TRBD1
clone_size: .
cdr3_nt: TGTGCCAGCAGCTATGATGCTGGACAGGGGCGTAATTCACCCCTCCACTTT
cdr3_aa: CASSYDAGQGRNSPLHF

cdr3_length: 17
j_call: TRBJ1-1
v_call: TRBV7-2
d_call: TRBD1
clone_size: .
cdr3_nt: TGTGCCAGCAGCTTAGAAAGGGGGCCGGTGAAAAGGACTGAAGCTTTCTTT
cdr3_aa: CASSLERGPVKRTEAFF